The 20 T cell receptor beta chains below were found in one sample sequenced in a study of blood T cell repertoires in COVID-19. Some clones are missing from TCRdb's copy, which holds only in-frame ones; the method was immunoSEQ multiplex PCR. Of tens of thousands of clones listed, 70% to 85% are singletons. Material for sequencing was peripheral blood. The receptor source for this set is a man aged 45 to 65 with acute or convalescent COVID-19.

The V gene is TRBV5-1, the J gene TRBJ2-1; TRBD2 is a possible D gene (5 bases). CDR3 size: 15 residues. The V end lost 0 bases, the J end lost 5 bases, and 12 bases lay between the germline ends. Germline loops: CDR1 SGHRS, CDR2 YFSETQ. The CDR3 DNA reads TGCGCCAGCAGCTTGGTAGCGCAAACCCACAATGAGCAGTTCTTC. Translation: CASSLVAQTHNEQFF.

The chain is built from TRBV4-1 and TRBJ1-6, with unresolved D. Per germline, CDR1 MGHRA and CDR2 YSYEKL. The CDR3 loop spans 14 amino acids. V lost 0 bases, J lost 6 bases, and 6 bases lay in between. The CDR3 DNA follows: TGCGCCAGCAGCCAAGATCGGGGTAATTCACCCCTCCACTTT. Translating it yields CASSQDRGNSPLHF.

The rearrangement links TRBV14 to TRBJ2-3; 7 bases line up with TRBD2. CDR1 and CDR2 (germline): SGHDN, FVKESK. The J segment lost 2 bases and the V segment lost 5 bases, leaving 7 bases of the junction unmatched. The CDR3 runs 15 residues. The CDR3 is CASSTLAGVTDTQYF. The CDR3 DNA follows: TGTGCCAGCAGCACATTGGCGGGAGTCACAGATACGCAGTATTTT.

Only a few counts were recorded for this clone. The chain recombines TRBV29-1 with TRBJ1-4; 10 bases agree with TRBD1. Germline V gives CDR1 SQVTM, CDR2 ANQGSEA. CDR3 length equals 14 residues. V lost 0 bases, J lost 6 bases, and 1 base stayed unmatched. The CDR3 region is CSVEDGTGDEKLFF. CDR3 nucleotides: TGCAGCGTTGAAGACGGGACAGGGGATGAAAAACTGTTTTTT.

The chain combines TRBV12-5 with TRBJ1-1; D is perhaps TRBD1 (5 bases). From germline, CDR1 is LGHNT and CDR2 FRNRAP. Trimming left V 7 bases short and J 1 base short, with 13 bases between. The CDR3 consists of 14 residues. Here the CDR3 reads CASVAGQENTEAFF. DNA of the CDR3: TGTGCTAGTGTGGCGGGGCAAGAGAACACTGAAGCTTTCTTT.

This chain uses TRBV19 with TRBJ1-3, with 7 bases aligning to TRBD1. Losses at the gene ends were 3 bases for V and 3 bases for J; bases not matched to a gene: 11. Germline CDR1 LNHDA, CDR2 SQIVND (reference sequence). This CDR3 has 17 amino acids. The CDR3 region is CASSIITGTVFGNTIYF. Here the CDR3 DNA reads TGTGCCAGTAGTATTATAACAGGGACAGTCTTTGGAAACACCATATATTTT.

The J gene is TRBJ2-1, the V gene TRBV24-1; 14 bases map to TRBD2. This CDR3 has 19 amino acids. J gave up 2 bases and V 2 bases, and 7 bases lay outside the gene matches. CDR1 is KGHDR, CDR2 SFDVKD, per germline. Here the CDR3 DNA reads TGTGCCACCAGTGATTCCGGGACTAGCGGGAGAGGAGCCTACAATGAGCAGTTCTTC. This translates into CATSDSGTSGRGAYNEQFF.

CDR3 nucleotides: TGTGCCACCAGCACCGACGGGGATACTGAGTATGGCTACACCTTC. This translates into CATSTDGDTEYGYTF. The V gene is TRBV15, the J gene TRBJ1-2; D uncertain. CDR1 LNHNV and CDR2 YYDKDF come from the germline V gene (reference sequence). The ends were cut back, 4 bases at V and 5 bases at J, with 17 bases in the middle. The CDR3 loop spans 15 amino acids. The full variable domain, rest sourced from reference TRBV15 and TRBJ1-2, is DAMVIQNPRYQVTQFGKPVTLSCSQTLNHNVMYWYQQKSSQAPKLLFHYYDKDFNNEADTPDNFQSRRPNTSFCFLDIRSPGLGDTAMYLCATSTDGDTEYGYTFGSGTRLTVV.

The genes are TRBV11-3 and TRBJ2-1; 11 bases align to TRBD2. Looked up from germline, CDR1 is SGHNT and CDR2 is YENEEA. The length of the CDR3 is 12 residues. CDR3 sequence (DNA): TGTGCATCCGGGACTAGCGGAAATGAGCAGTTCTTC. It translates to CASGTSGNEQFF.

V is TRBV19 and J is TRBJ1-1, with no clear D. The germline CDR1 and CDR2 sequences are LNHDA and SQIVND (reference sequence). This CDR3 is 11 amino acids long. In DNA form, the CDR3 reads TGTGTCGGGAGTTCCGGCACTGAAGCTTTCTTT. Translation: CVGSSGTEAFF.

The chain joins TRBV30 to TRBJ1-1; no definite D call. V was shortened by 1 base and J by 7 bases, with 7 bases between the two germline ends. Germline V CDR1 and CDR2: GTSNPN, SVGIG (reference sequence). The CDR3 runs 11 residues. CDR3 loop: CAWSETYEAFF. The CDR3 coding sequence is TGTGCCTGGAGTGAGACATATGAAGCTTTCTTT.

As to this clone: Other DNA sequences in the same sample also yield this CDR3. The chain combines TRBV5-1 with TRBJ2-5, with TRBD1 matching over 10 bases. After removal of 4 bases from V and 4 bases from J, the junction contained 4 bases not matched to a gene. This CDR3 spans 14 amino acids. CDR1 SGHRS and CDR2 YFSETQ come from the germline V gene. The CDR3 DNA follows: TGCGCCAGCAGCCTAGGACAGGGGGGAGAGACCCAGTACTTC. Encoded protein: CASSLGQGGETQYF. Filled out from reference TRBV5-1 and TRBJ2-5, the complete variable domain reads KAGVTQTPRYLIKTRGQQVTLSCSPISGHRSVSWYQQTPGQGLQFLFEYFSETQRNKGNFPGRFSGRQFSNSRSEMNVSTLELGDSALYLCASSLGQGGETQYFGPGTRLLVL.

This chain connects TRBV13 to TRBJ2-3, with 9 bases identical to TRBD1. V shed 5 bases, J shed 6 bases, and the junction held 9 bases outside the gene matches. The germline V gene encodes CDR1 PRHDT and CDR2 FYEKMQ (reference sequence). CDR3 length: 15 amino acids. The CDR3 is CASSLGTGLGDTQYF. CDR3 in DNA: TGTGCCAGCAGCCTCGGGACAGGGTTGGGCGATACGCAGTATTTT.

The J gene is TRBJ2-7, the V gene TRBV4-1, with a possible D match to TRBD2 (6 bases). Germline-derived CDR1 and CDR2 are MGHRA and YSYEKL. CDR3 length: 16 amino acids. The V gene lost 0 bases and the J gene lost 3 bases, with 15 bases spanning the gap. CDR3 sequence: CASSQDFEEGNYEQYF. The CDR3 coding sequence is TGCGCCAGCAGCCAAGATTTCGAGGAGGGGAACTACGAGCAGTACTTC.

J is TRBJ1-1 and V is TRBV19; weak D call: TRBD1 (6 bases). With 7 bases removed from V and 4 bases from J, the gap between germline ends came to 19 bases. Germline loops: CDR1 LNHDA, CDR2 SQIVND (reference sequence). The CDR3 extends over 15 amino acids. CDR3 residues: CASTAGGGVGTEAFF. The CDR3 nucleotides read TGTGCCAGTACGGCGGGTGGGGGCGTCGGCACTGAAGCTTTCTTT.

The chain couples TRBV12-3 or TRBV12-4 to TRBJ1-2, with D perhaps TRBD1 (6 bases). V dropped 10 bases and J dropped 8 bases, with 14 bases sitting between them. CDR3 length equals 11 residues. The CDR3 DNA is TGTGCCATCCCGCTGGGGGCCGGCTACACCTTC. This sequence encodes CAIPLGAGYTF.

CDR3 nucleotides: TGTGCCAGCAGCTTTAGTTGGGACAGGGCTTACGAGCAGTACTTC. Protein: CASSFSWDRAYEQYF. The J gene is TRBJ2-7, the V gene TRBV11-2, with 9 nucleotides matching TRBD1. This CDR3 is built from 15 residues. The trim removed 3 bases at V and 4 bases at J, leaving 7 bases unmatched. Germline V CDR1 and CDR2: SGHAT, FQNNGV.

The chain is built from TRBV7-6 and TRBJ1-2, with a tentative D call TRBD1 (5 bases). There are 16 residues in the CDR3. CDR1 and CDR2 (germline): SGHVS, FNYEAQ. V was cut by 5 bases and J by 6 bases, with 22 bases left in between. CDR3 sequence (DNA): TGTGCCAGCAGCCCGAGTTTAGGCGAGGGGAGGGATGGCTACACCTTC. This sequence encodes CASSPSLGEGRDGYTF.

The J gene is TRBJ2-1, the V gene TRBV6-2 or TRBV6-3, with a weak D call TRBD2 (5 bases). Trimming cost V 2 bases and J 10 bases, with 15 bases left between them. The CDR3 consists of 14 residues. Per the germline V gene, CDR1 is MNHEY and CDR2 is SVGEGT. In nucleotides, the CDR3 is TGTGCCAGCAGTTACACTTGGACTGTTCTAGAGCAGTTCTTC. It translates to CASSYTWTVLEQFF.

This clone has only a few counts. The chain recombines TRBV18 with TRBJ2-7; 7 nucleotides match TRBD1. Germline values: CDR1 KGHSH, CDR2 LQKENI. The CDR3 length is 13 residues. V was pared by 5 bases and J by 4 bases, with 5 bases of the junction left unmatched. CDR3: CASSSGQDYEQYF. DNA of the CDR3: TGTGCCAGCTCATCCGGACAGGATTACGAGCAGTACTTC.